These T cell receptor beta chains were read from a single sample in a study of beta chain features in type 1 diabetes. Profiled with immunoSEQ multiplex PCR; TCRdb holds only in-frame clones, not every one. Of about 620,000 clones in the sample, about 14% were seen once. Sequenced material: naive CD4+ T cells from blood. These TCRs come from a young man in good health. Each CDR3 is given without its conserved first and last residue. The size of a clone is reported for some rows only, either as once, few or many, or as a class for expanded clones.

TRBV15,12,TRBJ2-1,few,ATSRDRANNEQF
TRBV4-3,14,TRBJ2-3,few,ASSQETRWGTDTQY
TRBV7-3,13,TRBJ2-1,few,ASSLPSGKNNEQF
TRBV2,15,TRBJ2-2,few,ANSNSATNSNTGELF
TRBV28,10,TRBJ2-7,.,ASSLTYYEQY
TRBV9,11,TRBJ1-2,.,ASSVAQGYGYT
TRBV7-2,13,TRBJ2-7,.,ASSLDRLGGVEQY
TRBV7-8,12,TRBJ2-7,few,ASSLEAGIDEQY
TRBV18,12,TRBJ2-4,.,ASSPQRLENIQY
TRBV6-6,13,TRBJ1-2,.,ASSYSLDRSYGYT
TRBV6-4,12,TRBJ2-1,.,ASSPGTWSNEQF
TRBV29-1,17,TRBJ2-7,few,SVAEYRQGRERGTYEQY
TRBV29-1,11,TRBJ1-4,few,SVESVSNEKLF
TRBV5-1,11,TRBJ2-7,.,ASRYTQGYEQY
TRBV28,12,TRBJ2-3,few,ASRRDRSTDTQY
TRBV18,13,TRBJ2-6,.,ASSPGEAGANVLT
TRBV18,14,TRBJ1-1,few,ASSPRERAVNTEAF
TRBV29-1,10,TRBJ2-5,.,SGHGVRETQY
TRBV7-9,14,TRBJ2-1,few,ASSAQGTLFYNEQF
TRBV15,11,TRBJ1-2,.,ATSRDRRNGYT
TRBV6-5,13,TRBJ2-1,.,ASSYSVQGSYEQF
TRBV2,11,TRBJ1-1,.,ASRAQGFTEAF
TRBV28,14,TRBJ2-5,.,ASSLGGAGGRETQY
TRBV5-6,13,TRBJ2-5,.,ASSLLGIQEWTQY
TRBV27,12,TRBJ1-2,.,ASSSLDRKYGYT
TRBV9,14,TRBJ2-3,few,ASSPMRTAFTDTQY
TRBV7-6,16,TRBJ1-5,.,ASSPFGRDTYSNQPQH
TRBV4-3,13,TRBJ1-1,.,ASSQEAGLNTEAF
TRBV27,12,TRBJ1-2,few,ASSLWGNNYGYT
TRBV18,9,TRBJ2-5,.,ASSPVETQY
TRBV14,13,TRBJ2-5,few,ASSLDSRRSETQY
TRBV9,14,TRBJ1-1,few,ASSVAPLRRNTEAF
TRBV29-1,13,TRBJ1-3,few,SARQGATRGNTIY
TRBV28,14,TRBJ1-1,.,ASSPRDSFRNTEAF
TRBV10-3,12,TRBJ2-5,few,AISLEGPPETQY
TRBV6-1,13,TRBJ1-5,.,ASSQTGGGGQPQH
TRBV9,13,TRBJ2-5,few,ASSRTGGIGETQY
TRBV10-3,14,TRBJ1-1,few,AISEPQGTVNTEAF
TRBV2,12,TRBJ2-1,.,ASQTSGGAGGQF
TRBV28,13,TRBJ2-1,few,ASRVAGGPYNEQF
TRBV4-2,12,TRBJ1-2,.,ASSQRGAIRGYT
TRBV6-5,10,TRBJ1-2,.,ASSELMGGYT
TRBV29-1,15,TRBJ2-3,few,SVEGPLARGGTDTQY
TRBV29-1,11,TRBJ2-3,few,SVEASHTDTQY
TRBV4-2,13,TRBJ2-4,.,ASSQDWDRGNIQY
TRBV7-8,13,TRBJ2-5,few,ASTLGLAGGETQY
TRBV15,12,TRBJ2-7,.,ATSRGDGSYEQY
TRBV5-4,13,TRBJ2-4,.,ASSKGQGNQNIQY
TRBV5-4,12,TRBJ2-4,few,ASSTEGRKNIQY
TRBV25-1,12,TRBJ2-7,few,ASSVGEAVYEQY
TRBV4-3,14,TRBJ2-1,.,ASSQDDLRSKNEQF
TRBV4-3,13,TRBJ1-5,few,ASSQEVTRDLPQH
TRBV7-8,11,TRBJ2-7,few,ASSTSIVYEQY